This T cell receptor (beta chain) was captured by sequencing in a study of cytomegalovirus exposure and HLA in healthy donors. For the study at large: A subsequent analysis stated that the 95 to 150 validation repertoires were run on the same platform as the 650 to 850 first-cohort repertoires.

The study, taken as a whole, reports: Researchers counted approximately 160 TCR beta chains as cytomegalovirus-associated. One later analysis, an examination of the 100 to 150 validation repertoires, found that first-cohort TCR clusters tended to co-occur in them.

Comment on this clone: Its matching antigen is unknown.

Sequenced by immunoSEQ multiplex PCR; TCRdb stores in-frame clones only, minus some. In the table there are 150,000 to 200,000 clones, 85% to 90% of which are singletons. Germline loops: CDR1 KGHSH, CDR2 LQKENI. The germline V and J ends were trimmed by 3 bases and 7 bases, with 9 bases remaining between them. The CDR3 is made up of 13 amino acids. This chain uses TRBV18 with TRBJ2-2; a possible D gene is TRBD2 (5 bases). This sequence originates from a man between 18 and 29 years old in good health and CMV-seronegative. Sequencing was carried out using PBMCs. The CDR3 here is CASSPERSGELFF. In nucleotides, the CDR3 is TGTGCCAGCTCACCGGAGCGGAGCGGGGAGCTGTTTTTT.